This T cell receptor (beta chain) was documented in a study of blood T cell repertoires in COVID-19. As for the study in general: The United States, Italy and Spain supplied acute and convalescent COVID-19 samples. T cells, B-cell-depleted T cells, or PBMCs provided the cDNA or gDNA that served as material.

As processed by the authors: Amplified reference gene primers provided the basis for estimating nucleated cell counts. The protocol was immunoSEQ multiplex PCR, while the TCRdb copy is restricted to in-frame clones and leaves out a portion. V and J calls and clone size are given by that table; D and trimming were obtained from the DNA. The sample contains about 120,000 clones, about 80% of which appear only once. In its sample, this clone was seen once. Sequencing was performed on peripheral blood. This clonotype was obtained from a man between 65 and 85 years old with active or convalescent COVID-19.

The CDR3 here is CASSFRDRGVNEQYF. The CDR3 DNA is TGCGCCAGCAGCTTTCGGGACAGGGGGGTTAACGAGCAGTACTTC. The chain recombines TRBV5-1 with TRBJ2-7, with TRBD1 matching over 11 bases. The CDR3 is 15 amino acids. V lost 2 bases and J lost 5; bases outside the gene matches: 6. CDR1 is SGHRS and CDR2 is YFSETQ in the germline V gene.